A selection of T cell receptor beta chains follows, all from one sample in a study of blood T cell repertoires in COVID-19. Data came from immunoSEQ multiplex PCR; TCRdb stores just in-frame clones and leaves some out. Of 120,000 to 150,000 clones in the sample, over 80% were seen once. The material sequenced was peripheral blood. Source of these receptors: a man aged 50-60 years who had recovered from COVID-19. Both conserved end residues are part of each CDR3. The D gene is left open where the match is weak. Not every row has a clone size; where given, it reads once, few, many or a size class.

cdr3_nt: TGTGCCAGCAGCACAGACAGGGCCTCACCCCTCCACTTT
cdr3_aa: CASSTDRASPLHF
d_call: TRBD1
v_call: TRBV6-5
j_call: TRBJ1-6
clone_size: once

cdr3_nt: TGTGCCAGCAGTGAAGGGTCTAGCGGGGGGGCTGAGACCCAGTACTTC
cdr3_aa: CASSEGSSGGAETQYF
d_call: TRBD2
v_call: TRBV2
j_call: TRBJ2-5
clone_size: .

cdr3_nt: TGTGCCAGCAGCCAAGTCGGCCTAGCGGGGGCCACAGATACGCAGTATTTT
cdr3_aa: CASSQVGLAGATDTQYF
d_call: TRBD2
v_call: TRBV4-2
j_call: TRBJ2-3
clone_size: .

cdr3_nt: TGTGCCATCAGGGGGGGACAGACCGAGCAGTACTTC
cdr3_aa: CAIRGGQTEQYF
d_call: .
v_call: TRBV10-3
j_call: TRBJ2-7
clone_size: .

cdr3_nt: TGTGCCAGCAGCTTAAGGCGAGGGAATGAGCAGTTCTTC
cdr3_aa: CASSLRRGNEQFF
d_call: .
v_call: TRBV7-2
j_call: TRBJ2-1
clone_size: .

cdr3_nt: TGTGCCTGGAGTATTAGTTTTGTTCCGGGGACAGGGAGTGGCTACACCTTC
cdr3_aa: CAWSISFVPGTGSGYTF
d_call: TRBD1
v_call: TRBV30
j_call: TRBJ1-2
clone_size: few

cdr3_nt: TGCGCCAGCAGCCCCGCCGCAGGGGCAACTAATGAAAAACTGTTTTTT
cdr3_aa: CASSPAAGATNEKLFF
d_call: .
v_call: TRBV5-1
j_call: TRBJ1-4
clone_size: .

cdr3_nt: TGTGCCAGCAGTTATACTAGCGGGGGGGCCCAGGAGACCCAGTACTTC
cdr3_aa: CASSYTSGGAQETQYF
d_call: TRBD2
v_call: TRBV6-5
j_call: TRBJ2-5
clone_size: .

cdr3_nt: TGTGCCAGCAGTGAAGCCAGAGGCGGGTTCGATACGCAGTATTTT
cdr3_aa: CASSEARGGFDTQYF
d_call: .
v_call: TRBV2
j_call: TRBJ2-3
clone_size: .

cdr3_nt: TGTGCCAGCAAGGGACAGGGTTTTTACAATGAGCAGTTCTTC
cdr3_aa: CASKGQGFYNEQFF
d_call: TRBD1
v_call: TRBV9
j_call: TRBJ2-1
clone_size: .

cdr3_nt: TGTGCCAGCAGTGACCGACAGGTAGGGGGGCCCCAGCATTTT
cdr3_aa: CASSDRQVGGPQHF
d_call: .
v_call: TRBV6-2/TRBV6-3
j_call: TRBJ1-5
clone_size: few

cdr3_nt: TGTGCCAGCAGTTCAGGGGGCGGCTACACCTTC
cdr3_aa: CASSSGGGYTF
d_call: TRBD1
v_call: TRBV7-9
j_call: TRBJ1-2
clone_size: .

cdr3_nt: TGTGCCAGCAGTCCAGGGCAGTCGGATGAGCAGTTCTTC
cdr3_aa: CASSPGQSDEQFF
d_call: .
v_call: TRBV12-3/TRBV12-4
j_call: TRBJ2-1
clone_size: .

cdr3_nt: TGTGCCAGCTCACCGGGACAGCGAGTCACTGAAGCTTTCTTT
cdr3_aa: CASSPGQRVTEAFF
d_call: TRBD1
v_call: TRBV18
j_call: TRBJ1-1
clone_size: .

cdr3_nt: TGTGCCAGCAGTCCTAGCGGACTCACAGATACGCAGTATTTT
cdr3_aa: CASSPSGLTDTQYF
d_call: TRBD2
v_call: TRBV27
j_call: TRBJ2-3
clone_size: .

cdr3_nt: TGTGCCAGCAGCCTGAGACAGGGCGAATACGAGCAGTACTTC
cdr3_aa: CASSLRQGEYEQYF
d_call: TRBD1
v_call: TRBV27
j_call: TRBJ2-7
clone_size: .

cdr3_nt: TGTGCCAGCAGCTTCGGGACAGGAGTCACCGGGGAGCTGTTTTTT
cdr3_aa: CASSFGTGVTGELFF
d_call: TRBD1
v_call: TRBV7-8
j_call: TRBJ2-2
clone_size: .

cdr3_nt: TGTGCCACCAGCAGGGACAGGGGGCTGGCTGAAGCTTTCTTT
cdr3_aa: CATSRDRGLAEAFF
d_call: TRBD1
v_call: TRBV15
j_call: TRBJ1-1
clone_size: .

cdr3_nt: TGTGCCAGCAGACAGGACGGCTACGAGCAGTACTTC
cdr3_aa: CASRQDGYEQYF
d_call: .
v_call: TRBV7-9
j_call: TRBJ2-7
clone_size: .

cdr3_nt: TGTGCCAGTAGTATAGCGGGGGGCACAGATACGCAGTATTTT
cdr3_aa: CASSIAGGTDTQYF
d_call: .
v_call: TRBV19
j_call: TRBJ2-3
clone_size: .

cdr3_nt: TGCAGCGTTGCGGGGACTAGCGACAATGAGCAGTTCTTC
cdr3_aa: CSVAGTSDNEQFF
d_call: TRBD2
v_call: TRBV29-1
j_call: TRBJ2-1
clone_size: .

cdr3_nt: TGTGCCAGCAGCTCTTGGGACAGGGGTAACATTTCGGATGAGACCCAGTACTTC
cdr3_aa: CASSSWDRGNISDETQYF
d_call: TRBD1
v_call: TRBV7-9
j_call: TRBJ2-5
clone_size: .

cdr3_nt: TGCGCCAGCAGCCCCCCTAGCGGGGGCTACGAGCAGTACTTC
cdr3_aa: CASSPPSGGYEQYF
d_call: TRBD2
v_call: TRBV5-1
j_call: TRBJ2-7
clone_size: once

cdr3_nt: TGTGCCAGCAGCCCGCGGGGACACCAAGAGACCCAGTACTTC
cdr3_aa: CASSPRGHQETQYF
d_call: .
v_call: TRBV9
j_call: TRBJ2-5
clone_size: .

cdr3_nt: TGCGCCAGCAGCCGGGGCAGTGATAGCTCCTACGAGCAGTACTTC
cdr3_aa: CASSRGSDSSYEQYF
d_call: .
v_call: TRBV4-1
j_call: TRBJ2-7
clone_size: .

cdr3_nt: TGTGCCAGCAGCACCGTCGGGGTAAAATCCTACGAGCAGTACTTC
cdr3_aa: CASSTVGVKSYEQYF
d_call: .
v_call: TRBV5-6
j_call: TRBJ2-7
clone_size: .

cdr3_nt: TGTGCCAGCAGCTTTGGGGGCAGGGACACTGAAGCTTTCTTT
cdr3_aa: CASSFGGRDTEAFF
d_call: .
v_call: TRBV5-4
j_call: TRBJ1-1
clone_size: few

cdr3_nt: TGTGCCAGCCGCTCCCGACAGGGGCGGGGAGCTGAAGCTTTCTTT
cdr3_aa: CASRSRQGRGAEAFF
d_call: TRBD1
v_call: TRBV7-2
j_call: TRBJ1-1
clone_size: few

cdr3_nt: TGTGCCAGCAGGACTATAACCCTCCGGGACAGGGTGTTAGCCAAAAACATTCAGTACTTC
cdr3_aa: CASRTITLRDRVLAKNIQYF
d_call: TRBD1
v_call: TRBV27
j_call: TRBJ2-4
clone_size: .

cdr3_nt: TGTGCCAGCAGTTACCCCGACAGGGGGACGAGCAATCAGCCCCAGCATTTT
cdr3_aa: CASSYPDRGTSNQPQHF
d_call: TRBD1
v_call: TRBV6-2/TRBV6-3
j_call: TRBJ1-5
clone_size: .

cdr3_nt: TGTGCCACCAGCAGAGATCTTTGGTTCCAGGGAGGCTCCTATAATTCACCCCTCCACTTT
cdr3_aa: CATSRDLWFQGGSYNSPLHF
d_call: .
v_call: TRBV15
j_call: TRBJ1-6
clone_size: .

cdr3_nt: TGTGCCAGTAGTAAATCTGGCAGAACAACTGAAGCTTTCTTT
cdr3_aa: CASSKSGRTTEAFF
d_call: .
v_call: TRBV19
j_call: TRBJ1-1
clone_size: .

cdr3_nt: TGTGCCAGCAGCGTAGGAGTAGGAGCAAACACAGATACGCAGTATTTT
cdr3_aa: CASSVGVGANTDTQYF
d_call: .
v_call: TRBV9
j_call: TRBJ2-3
clone_size: .

cdr3_nt: TGTGCCAGCAGTCCCACAGCCTTCACTGAAGCTTTCTTT
cdr3_aa: CASSPTAFTEAFF
d_call: .
v_call: TRBV27
j_call: TRBJ1-1
clone_size: .

cdr3_nt: TGCGCCAGCAGCTCAATCCGGGACTCCGCAGATACGCAGTATTTT
cdr3_aa: CASSSIRDSADTQYF
d_call: .
v_call: TRBV5-1
j_call: TRBJ2-3
clone_size: .

cdr3_nt: TGTGCCAGTAGTATGAGTGACAGGGAGAACACCGGGGAGCTGTTTTTT
cdr3_aa: CASSMSDRENTGELFF
d_call: TRBD1
v_call: TRBV19
j_call: TRBJ2-2
clone_size: .

cdr3_nt: TGTGCCAGCAGCCAATCGAGCCAAACGTATGAAAAACTGTTTTTT
cdr3_aa: CASSQSSQTYEKLFF
d_call: .
v_call: TRBV3-1/TRBV3-2
j_call: TRBJ1-4
clone_size: .

cdr3_nt: TGTGCCAGCAGCTTAGCGCTTCAGGGGGGCGTCTCCTACGAGCAGTACTTC
cdr3_aa: CASSLALQGGVSYEQYF
d_call: .
v_call: TRBV7-9
j_call: TRBJ2-7
clone_size: many

cdr3_nt: TGTGCTAGCAGCTTAGTAGCGGGACCTGGGGAGACCCAGTACTTC
cdr3_aa: CASSLVAGPGETQYF
d_call: TRBD2
v_call: TRBV7-7
j_call: TRBJ2-5
clone_size: .

cdr3_nt: TGTGCCAGCAGCCAACGCCTCCGGGAACTAAGGACTGAAGCTTTCTTT
cdr3_aa: CASSQRLRELRTEAFF
d_call: .
v_call: TRBV3-1/TRBV3-2
j_call: TRBJ1-1
clone_size: .

cdr3_nt: TGTGCCAGCAGCCAAGCCGCCAGGGGGTTAACTGGAAACACCATATATTTT
cdr3_aa: CASSQAARGLTGNTIYF
d_call: TRBD1
v_call: TRBV4-2
j_call: TRBJ1-3
clone_size: .

cdr3_nt: TGCGCCAGCAGCCAAGGGGGGGGCCCATATGGCTACACCTTC
cdr3_aa: CASSQGGGPYGYTF
d_call: .
v_call: TRBV4-3
j_call: TRBJ1-2
clone_size: .

cdr3_nt: TGTGCCAGCAGCGGGCTAGTAGGGGCCCTAGCCAAAAACATTCAGTACTTC
cdr3_aa: CASSGLVGALAKNIQYF
d_call: .
v_call: TRBV5-5
j_call: TRBJ2-4
clone_size: .

cdr3_nt: TGTGCCAGTAGTACGTGGGGGACAATCACAGATACGCAGTATTTT
cdr3_aa: CASSTWGTITDTQYF
d_call: .
v_call: TRBV19
j_call: TRBJ2-3
clone_size: .

cdr3_nt: TGTGCCATCAGTGGGGATAGACAGGGGTCTACTATGAACACTGAAGCTTTCTTT
cdr3_aa: CAISGDRQGSTMNTEAFF
d_call: TRBD1
v_call: TRBV10-3
j_call: TRBJ1-1
clone_size: .

cdr3_nt: TGCGCCAGCAGCTTGGGACTAGCGGATAAGACCCAGTACTTC
cdr3_aa: CASSLGLADKTQYF
d_call: TRBD2
v_call: TRBV5-1
j_call: TRBJ2-5
clone_size: .

cdr3_nt: TGTGCCAGTAATAGGGGGTCTGAAGCTTTCTTT
cdr3_aa: CASNRGSEAFF
d_call: .
v_call: TRBV19
j_call: TRBJ1-1
clone_size: .

cdr3_nt: TGTGCCAGCAGCTATCCCGGGACAGCCTACGAGCAGTACTTC
cdr3_aa: CASSYPGTAYEQYF
d_call: TRBD1
v_call: TRBV5-5
j_call: TRBJ2-7
clone_size: .

cdr3_nt: TGTGCCAGCAGCTTAGCGGGCACCACGGGGGGCGTTAGGACCGGGGAGCTGTTTTTT
cdr3_aa: CASSLAGTTGGVRTGELFF
d_call: .
v_call: TRBV13
j_call: TRBJ2-2
clone_size: .

cdr3_nt: TGCGCCAGCAGCCTGGCGTCGGACAGTGGGAACAATGAGCAGTTCTTC
cdr3_aa: CASSLASDSGNNEQFF
d_call: .
v_call: TRBV5-1
j_call: TRBJ2-1
clone_size: .

cdr3_nt: TGTGCCAGCAGTTTGGGCAGGGGGACTGAAGCTTTCTTT
cdr3_aa: CASSLGRGTEAFF
d_call: TRBD1
v_call: TRBV12-3/TRBV12-4
j_call: TRBJ1-1
clone_size: .

cdr3_nt: TGCGCCAGCAGCCAAAGCAGGGGGCTAGACACCGGGGAGCTGTTTTTT
cdr3_aa: CASSQSRGLDTGELFF
d_call: TRBD1
v_call: TRBV4-3
j_call: TRBJ2-2
clone_size: .

cdr3_nt: TGTGCCAGCAGGGGCAGGATAAGAACCGAGCAGTACTTC
cdr3_aa: CASRGRIRTEQYF
d_call: .
v_call: TRBV6-5
j_call: TRBJ2-7
clone_size: few

cdr3_nt: TGCGCCAGCAGCCCCGGTCCGGGACAGGGGACTAGCAATCAGCCCCAGCATTTT
cdr3_aa: CASSPGPGQGTSNQPQHF
d_call: TRBD1
v_call: TRBV5-1
j_call: TRBJ1-5
clone_size: .

cdr3_nt: TGTGCCAGCTCCCCCGGCACTAGCGGGGCTGGCTACGAGCAGTACTTC
cdr3_aa: CASSPGTSGAGYEQYF
d_call: TRBD2
v_call: TRBV18
j_call: TRBJ2-7
clone_size: .

cdr3_nt: TGTGCCACCAGCAGAGGAACGGTACGCCCTAACACTGAAGCTTTCTTT
cdr3_aa: CATSRGTVRPNTEAFF
d_call: .
v_call: TRBV15
j_call: TRBJ1-1
clone_size: .